This TCR beta chain was retrieved from a study of response to subunit inactivated influenza vaccine. CDR1 is MGHRA, CDR2 YSYEKL, per germline. V lost 1 base to trimming and J lost 1 base; unmatched junction nucleotides: 4. The CDR3 loop spans 15 amino acids. Findings and limits, study-wide: Every seasonal influenza vaccination brings in few new T cells, the authors suggested.

In this sample, this clonotype turned up many times. The antigen remains unidentified. TCRdb re-called the RT-PCR reads through MiXCR, storing one row per CDR3 protein. This table holds a few hundred thousand distinct CDR3 sequences, approximately 9.9% found once. V gene TRBV4-1 combines with J gene TRBJ2-7; TRBD2 matches at 7 bases. The sample here was PBMCs from blood, taken 40 to 50 days after vaccination. This receptor was taken from a man between 50 and 59 years old who received an inactivated influenza vaccine. CDR3 residues: CASSQAGGGSYEQYF. The CDR3 DNA is TGCGCCAGCAGCCAAGCAGGCGGGGGATCCTACGAGCAGTACTTC.